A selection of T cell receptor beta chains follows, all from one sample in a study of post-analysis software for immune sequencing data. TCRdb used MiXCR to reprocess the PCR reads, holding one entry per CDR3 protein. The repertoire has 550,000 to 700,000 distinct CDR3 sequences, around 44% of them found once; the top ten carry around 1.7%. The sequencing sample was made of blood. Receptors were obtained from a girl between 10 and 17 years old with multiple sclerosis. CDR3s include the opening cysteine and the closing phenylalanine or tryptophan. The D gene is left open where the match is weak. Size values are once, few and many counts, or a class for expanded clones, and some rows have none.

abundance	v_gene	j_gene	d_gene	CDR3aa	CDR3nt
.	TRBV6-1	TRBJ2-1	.	CASSREGAINLSYNEQFF	TGTGCCAGCAGCCGGGAGGGGGCAATAAACCTCTCCTACAATGAGCAGTTCTTC
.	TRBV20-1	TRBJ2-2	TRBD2	CSAKLAGDTGELFF	TGCAGTGCTAAACTAGCGGGAGACACCGGGGAGCTGTTTTTT
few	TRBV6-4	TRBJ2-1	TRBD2	CASSASSSGSNEQFF	TGTGCCAGCAGTGCGTCGTCTAGCGGGAGCAATGAGCAGTTCTTC
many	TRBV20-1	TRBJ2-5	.	CSASRDPRETQYF	TGCAGTGCTAGCCGGGACCCCAGGGAGACCCAGTACTTC
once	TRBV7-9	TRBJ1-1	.	CASSSPGPSTFF	TGTGCCAGCAGCTCTCCGGGTCCTTCGACTTTCTTT
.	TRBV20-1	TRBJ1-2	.	CSARDDGGSGEGYTF	TGCAGTGCTAGAGATGATGGGGGAAGCGGTGAAGGCTACACCTTC
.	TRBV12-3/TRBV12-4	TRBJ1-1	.	CASSFPGRARATEAFF	TGTGCCAGCAGTTTTCCCGGGAGGGCTAGGGCAACTGAAGCTTTCTTT
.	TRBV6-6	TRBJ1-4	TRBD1	CASSYFGQGGKGEKLFF	TGTGCCAGCAGTTACTTCGGACAGGGGGGCAAGGGTGAAAAACTGTTTTTT
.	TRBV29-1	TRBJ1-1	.	CSVEAGPEAFF	TGCAGCGTCGAGGCGGGGCCCGAAGCTTTCTTT
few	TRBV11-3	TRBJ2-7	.	CASSFSFRGNSYEQYF	TGTGCCAGCAGCTTTAGTTTTCGGGGGAACTCCTACGAGCAGTACTTC
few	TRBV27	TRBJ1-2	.	CASRPHSHGGIPYGYTF	TGTGCCAGCAGGCCCCATTCGCACGGGGGTATACCCTATGGCTACACCTTC
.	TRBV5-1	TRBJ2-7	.	CASSLLQGPYEQYF	TGCGCCAGCAGCTTGTTGCAGGGCCCCTACGAGCAGTACTTC
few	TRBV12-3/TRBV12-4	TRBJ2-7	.	CASSLSREPSYEQYF	TGTGCCAGCAGTTTATCAAGGGAGCCCTCCTACGAGCAGTACTTC
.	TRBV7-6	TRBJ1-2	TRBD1	CASSFWDRSDGYTF	TGTGCCAGCAGCTTCTGGGACAGGTCTGATGGCTACACCTTC
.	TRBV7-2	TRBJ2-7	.	CASSSYLDNYEQYF	TGTGCCAGCAGCTCCTATTTGGACAACTACGAGCAGTACTTC
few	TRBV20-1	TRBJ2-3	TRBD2	CSAPISGRRTDTQYF	TGCAGTGCTCCCATTAGCGGGAGACGCACAGATACGCAGTATTTT
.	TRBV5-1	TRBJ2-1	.	CASEKSGSYNEQFF	TGCGCCAGTGAAAAAAGTGGGTCCTACAATGAGCAGTTCTTC
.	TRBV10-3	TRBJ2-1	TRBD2	CAISGTSGYSYNEQFF	TGTGCCATCAGTGGGACTAGCGGATACTCATACAATGAGCAGTTCTTC
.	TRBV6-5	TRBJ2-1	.	CASTNRWPSYNEQFF	TGTGCCAGCACCAACAGGTGGCCTTCCTACAATGAGCAGTTCTTC
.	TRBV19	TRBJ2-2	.	CASNSEAGELFF	TGTGCCAGTAACTCCGAGGCGGGGGAGCTGTTTTTT
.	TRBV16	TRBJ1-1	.	CASSPVMGTEAFF	TGTGCCAGCAGCCCCGTCATGGGGACTGAAGCTTTCTTT
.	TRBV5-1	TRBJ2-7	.	CASSLEGQHEQYF	TGCGCCAGCAGCTTGGAAGGTCAACACGAGCAGTACTTC
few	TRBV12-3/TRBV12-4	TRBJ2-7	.	CASSDIYEQYF	TGTGCCAGCAGCGATATTTACGAGCAGTACTTC
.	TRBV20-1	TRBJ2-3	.	CSARGLAGITDTQYF	TGCAGTGCTAGAGGGCTAGCCGGAATCACAGATACGCAGTATTTT
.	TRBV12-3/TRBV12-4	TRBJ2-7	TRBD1	CASSPDRGRLEQYF	TGTGCCAGCAGTCCGGACAGGGGACGGCTCGAGCAGTACTTC
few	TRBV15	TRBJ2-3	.	CATSARQPATDTQYF	TGTGCCACCAGCGCCCGACAGCCCGCCACAGATACGCAGTATTTT
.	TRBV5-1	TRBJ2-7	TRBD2	CASSLALAGGIDEQYF	TGCGCCAGCAGCTTGGCTCTAGCGGGGGGGATCGACGAGCAGTACTTC
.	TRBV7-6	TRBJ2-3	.	CASSSWGADTQYF	TGTGCCAGCAGCTCCTGGGGCGCAGATACGCAGTATTTT
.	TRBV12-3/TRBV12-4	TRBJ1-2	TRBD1	CASSSPLTGADYGYTF	TGTGCCAGCAGTTCCCCCTTGACAGGGGCGGACTATGGCTACACCTTC
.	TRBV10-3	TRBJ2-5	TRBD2	CAISAWTSQNQETRYF	TGTGCCATCAGTGCTTGGACTAGCCAAAATCAAGAGACCCGGTACTTC
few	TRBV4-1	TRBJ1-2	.	CASSQDRGQRYGYTF	TGCGCCAGCAGCCAAGATAGAGGACAGCGCTATGGCTACACCTTC
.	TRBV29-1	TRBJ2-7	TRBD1	CSVVRGTGGNYEQYF	TGCAGCGTTGTTCGCGGGACAGGGGGTAACTACGAGCAGTACTTC
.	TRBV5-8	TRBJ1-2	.	CASSSSDSSNYGYTF	TGTGCCAGCAGCTCCTCTGACAGTTCTAACTATGGCTACACCTTC
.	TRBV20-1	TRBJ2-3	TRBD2	CSARGTSADTQYF	TGCAGTGCTAGGGGGACTAGCGCAGATACGCAGTATTTT
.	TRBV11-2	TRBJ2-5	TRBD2	CASSPGTSGSGWDEQYF	TGTGCCAGCAGCCCCGGGACTAGCGGGAGTGGTTGGGATGAGCAGTACTTC
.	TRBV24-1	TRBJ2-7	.	CATSDLQGYEQYF	TGTGCCACCAGTGATTTGCAAGGGTACGAGCAGTACTTC
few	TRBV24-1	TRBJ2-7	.	CATSEGVARTDPYEQYF	TGTGCCACCAGTGAGGGGGTGGCGCGTACAGATCCCTACGAGCAGTACTTC
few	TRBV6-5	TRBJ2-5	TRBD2	CASRPAGEETQYF	TGTGCCAGCAGACCAGCGGGGGAGGAGACCCAGTACTTC
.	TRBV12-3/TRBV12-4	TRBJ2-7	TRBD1	CASRTGVVDEQYF	TGTGCCAGCAGGACAGGGGTGGTCGACGAGCAGTACTTC
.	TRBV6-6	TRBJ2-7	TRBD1	CASSYSVTGGYNEQYF	TGTGCCAGCAGTTACTCAGTAACAGGGGGTTACAATGAGCAGTACTTC
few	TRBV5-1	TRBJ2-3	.	CASSLVAGTWDTQYF	TGCGCCAGCAGTCTCGTGGCGGGGACCTGGGATACGCAGTATTTT
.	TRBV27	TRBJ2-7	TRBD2	CASRTLAGASPEQYF	TGTGCCAGCAGAACGCTAGCGGGAGCATCCCCCGAGCAGTACTTC
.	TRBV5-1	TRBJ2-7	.	CASSLTTSYEQYF	TGCGCCAGCAGCCTAACTACCAGCTACGAGCAGTACTTC
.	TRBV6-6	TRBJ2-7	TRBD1	CASSPSRTGGGHEQYF	TGTGCCAGCAGCCCATCACGGACAGGGGGCGGCCACGAGCAGTACTTC
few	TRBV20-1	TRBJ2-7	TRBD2	CSAKGLAEAYEQYF	TGCAGTGCTAAGGGACTAGCGGAGGCCTACGAGCAGTACTTC
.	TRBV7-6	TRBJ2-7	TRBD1	CASSLAGGTSYEQYF	TGTGCCAGCAGCTTAGCAGGGGGCACCAGCTACGAGCAGTACTTC
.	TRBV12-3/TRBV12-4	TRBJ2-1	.	CANSRGGPENEQFF	TGTGCCAATAGCAGGGGGGGGCCAGAGAATGAGCAGTTCTTC
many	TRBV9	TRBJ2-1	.	CASSIQDAGNEQFF	TGTGCCAGCAGCATCCAGGACGCCGGCAATGAGCAGTTCTTC
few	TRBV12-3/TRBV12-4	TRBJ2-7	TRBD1	CASGRQGGFEQYF	TGTGCCAGCGGGAGACAGGGGGGGTTCGAGCAGTACTTC
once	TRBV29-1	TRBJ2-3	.	CSVRQERDPDTQYF	TGCAGCGTTAGGCAGGAGAGGGATCCGGATACGCAGTATTTT
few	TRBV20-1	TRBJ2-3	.	CSARDPRLSTDTQYF	TGCAGTGCTAGAGATCCACGGCTTAGCACAGATACGCAGTATTTT
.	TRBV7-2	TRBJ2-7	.	CASSLGFGPWDYEQYF	TGTGCCAGCAGCTTAGGGTTCGGGCCGTGGGACTACGAGCAGTACTTC
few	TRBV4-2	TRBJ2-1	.	CASSHVPGAEQFF	TGTGCCAGCAGCCATGTCCCCGGGGCTGAGCAGTTCTTC
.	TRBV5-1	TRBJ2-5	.	CASNFQYF	TGCGCCAGCAATTTCCAGTACTTC
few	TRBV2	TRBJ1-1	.	CASRDEGTEAFF	TGTGCCAGCAGAGATGAGGGCACTGAAGCTTTCTTT
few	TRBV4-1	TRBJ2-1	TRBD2	CASSQPTSGDYEQFF	TGCGCCAGCAGCCAACCGACTAGCGGGGACTATGAGCAGTTCTTC